A single sample gave rise to the 8 T cell receptor beta chains below, sequenced in a study of cytomegalovirus exposure and HLA in healthy donors. The PCR ran on 60 Vbeta and 13 Jbeta primers. Generated by immunoSEQ multiplex PCR, the TCRdb table keeps only in-frame clones and is missing some. The sample holds about 190,000 clones, over 70% seen once. The sequencing sample was made of PBMCs. The receptor set was obtained from a woman younger than 45 in good health and CMV-seropositive.

This chain joins TRBV4-1 and TRBJ2-7, with D possibly being TRBD2 (7 bases). CDR3 size: 15 residues. The germline CDR1 and CDR2 sequences are MGHRA and YSYEKL. Trimming cost V 1 base and J 2 bases, with 12 bases left between them. CDR3 nucleotide sequence: TGCGCCAGCAGCCAAGGGGGGGGCGTAACCTACGAGCAGTACTTC. It encodes CASSQGGGVTYEQYF.

The V and J genes are TRBV5-4 and TRBJ2-3, with 8 bases fitting TRBD1. CDR1 SGHNT and CDR2 YYREEE come from the germline V gene (reference sequence). The V segment lost 0 bases and the J segment 2 bases; nucleotides outside the gene matches: 2. The CDR3 is 15 residues long. CDR3 in amino acids: CASSLGQGLTDTQYF. CDR3 coding DNA: TGTGCCAGCAGCTTGGGACAGGGGCTCACAGATACGCAGTATTTT.

This chain links TRBV11-2 with TRBJ2-7; D perhaps matches TRBD2 (6 bases). Trimming shortened V by 6 bases and J by 0 bases, and 21 bases separated the two germline ends. CDR3 length: 17 residues. Germline V gene lookup returns CDR1 SGHAT and CDR2 FQNNGV. CDR3 bases: TGTGCCAGCAGTTCCACTGGCGGAGGGGTCTTCTCCTACGAGCAGTACTTC. Its protein product is CASSSTGGGVFSYEQYF. The full variable domain, rest sourced from reference TRBV11-2 and TRBJ2-7, is EAGVAQSPRYKIIEKRQSVAFWCNPISGHATLYWYQQILGQGPKLLIQFQNNGVVDDSQLPKDRFSAERLKGVDSTLKIQPAKLEDSAVYLCASSSTGGGVFSYEQYFGPGTRLTVT.

The chain combines TRBV27 with TRBJ2-7, with D possibly matching TRBD2 (6 bases). The V gene's germline CDR1 is MNHEY and CDR2 SMNVEV (reference sequence). The CDR3 covers 16 residues. Trimming cost V 0 bases and J 6 bases, with 18 bases left between them. Written as DNA, the CDR3 is TGTGCCAGCAGTTTATCGTCTAGCGTCGATTGGAGCGAGCAGTACTTC. This sequence encodes CASSLSSSVDWSEQYF.

This chain links TRBV5-6 with TRBJ2-5, with D possibly being TRBD1 (6 bases). The V end was cut by 2 bases, the J end by 2 bases, with 13 bases between. The CDR3 loop spans 15 amino acids. The germline V gene encodes CDR1 SGHDT and CDR2 YYEEEE. The CDR3 loop is CASSLRDISQETQYF. The CDR3 nucleotides read TGTGCCAGCAGCTTAAGGGACATAAGTCAAGAGACCCAGTACTTC.

CDR3 amino acids: CASSSPTTGVSYEQYF. CDR3 in DNA: TGTGCCAGCAGCTCTCCTACAACAGGGGTTTCCTACGAGCAGTACTTC. The V call is TRBV5-4, the J call TRBJ2-7; TRBD1 matches at 7 bases. The CDR3 contains 16 residues. Losses at the gene ends were 3 bases for V and 1 base for J; bases not matched to a gene: 10. Germline V lookup: CDR1 SGHNT, CDR2 YYREEE (reference sequence).

The chain couples TRBV7-6 to TRBJ1-3, with D possibly matching TRBD1 (6 bases). The V gene's germline CDR1 is SGHVS and CDR2 FNYEAQ. Trimming shortened V by 1 base and J by 0 bases, and 19 bases separated the two germline ends. The CDR3 has 19 amino acids. The CDR3 sequence is CASSLEAAGAFSSGNTIYF. CDR3 in DNA: TGTGCCAGCAGCTTAGAGGCTGCAGGGGCCTTCAGCTCTGGAAACACCATATATTTT.

This clone has just a few counts. The chain recombines TRBV19 with TRBJ1-2; the D gene is possibly TRBD1 (6 bases). In germline, CDR1 is LNHDA, CDR2 SQIVND (reference sequence). The CDR3 contains 15 residues. V was shortened by 4 bases and J by 4 bases, with 16 bases between the two germline ends. CDR3 DNA: TGTGCCAGTAGTACTCGGGACACGAGAAGCTATGGCTACACCTTC. This codes for CASSTRDTRSYGYTF.